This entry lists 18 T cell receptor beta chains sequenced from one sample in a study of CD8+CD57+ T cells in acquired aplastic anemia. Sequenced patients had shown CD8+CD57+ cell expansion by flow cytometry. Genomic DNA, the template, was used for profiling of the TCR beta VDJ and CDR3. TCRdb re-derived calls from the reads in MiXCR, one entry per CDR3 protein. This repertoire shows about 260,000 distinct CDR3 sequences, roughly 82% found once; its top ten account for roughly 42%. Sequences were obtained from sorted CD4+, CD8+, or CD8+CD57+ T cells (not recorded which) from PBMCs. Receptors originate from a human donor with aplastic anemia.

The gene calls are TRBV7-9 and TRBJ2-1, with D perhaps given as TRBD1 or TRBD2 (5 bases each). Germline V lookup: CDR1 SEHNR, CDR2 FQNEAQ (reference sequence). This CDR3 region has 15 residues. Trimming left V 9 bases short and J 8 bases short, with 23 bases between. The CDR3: CASSLTAASSYEQFF. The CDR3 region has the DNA TGTGCCAGTAGTTTGACAGCGGCTTCTTCCTATGAGCAGTTCTTC.

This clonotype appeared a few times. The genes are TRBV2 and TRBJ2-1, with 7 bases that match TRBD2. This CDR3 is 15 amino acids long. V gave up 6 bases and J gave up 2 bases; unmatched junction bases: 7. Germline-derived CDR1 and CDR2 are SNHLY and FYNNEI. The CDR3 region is CASSESSGAYNEQFF. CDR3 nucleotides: TGTGCCAGCAGCGAATCTAGCGGAGCCTACAATGAGCAGTTCTTC.

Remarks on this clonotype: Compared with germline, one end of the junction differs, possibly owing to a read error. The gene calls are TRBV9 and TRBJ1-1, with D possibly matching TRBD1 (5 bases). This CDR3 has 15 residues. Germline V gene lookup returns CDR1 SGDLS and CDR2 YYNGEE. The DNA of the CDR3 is TGTGCCAGCGGAGGAGATGGGGCAGGGCACTCTGACGCTTTCTTT. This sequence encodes CASGGDGAGHSDAFF.

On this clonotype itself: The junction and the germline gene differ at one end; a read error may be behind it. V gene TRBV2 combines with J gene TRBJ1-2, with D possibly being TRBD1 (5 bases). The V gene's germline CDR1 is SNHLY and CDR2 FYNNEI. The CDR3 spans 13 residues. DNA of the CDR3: TGTGCCAGCAGGCACGGCCGCACAGGTAGGCAGACTTTT. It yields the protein CASRHGRTGRQTF.

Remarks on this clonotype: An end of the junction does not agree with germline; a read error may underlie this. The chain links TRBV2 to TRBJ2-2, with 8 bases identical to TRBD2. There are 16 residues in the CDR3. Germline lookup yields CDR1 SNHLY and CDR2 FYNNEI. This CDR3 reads CASGDLGSGGIGELFF. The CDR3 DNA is TGTGCCAGCGGTGATCTGGGCTCGGGGGGGATCGGGGAGCTGTTTTTT.

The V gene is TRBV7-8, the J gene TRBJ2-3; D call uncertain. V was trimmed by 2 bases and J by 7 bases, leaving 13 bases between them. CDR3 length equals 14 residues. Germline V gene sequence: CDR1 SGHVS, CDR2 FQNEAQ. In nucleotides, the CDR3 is TGTGCCAGCAGCTTACAGGCAGGCGCGAATACGCAGTATTTT. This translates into CASSLQAGANTQYF. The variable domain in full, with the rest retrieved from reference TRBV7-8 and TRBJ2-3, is GAGVSQSPRYKVAKRGQDVALRCDPISGHVSLFWYQQALGQGPEFLTYFQNEAQLDKSGLPSDRFFAERPEGSVSTLKIQRTQQEDSAVYLCASSLQAGANTQYFGPGTRLTVL.

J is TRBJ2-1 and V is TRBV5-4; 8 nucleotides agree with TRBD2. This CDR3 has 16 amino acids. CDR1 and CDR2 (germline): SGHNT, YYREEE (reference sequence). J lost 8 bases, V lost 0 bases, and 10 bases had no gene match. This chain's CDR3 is CASSLGRGGGSDEQFF. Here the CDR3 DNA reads TGTGCCAGCAGCTTGGGCAGAGGCGGGGGGAGCGATGAGCAGTTCTTC.

The CDR3: CASTGELASDTQYF. The CDR3 bases are TGTGCCAGCACCGGAGAGCTGGCATCAGATACGCAGTATTTT. This chain uses TRBV11-1 with TRBJ2-3; D remains unclear. The CDR3 extends over 14 amino acids. V was clipped by 7 bases and J by 4 bases, with 15 bases between them. Germline CDR1 is SGHAT and CDR2 is FQDESV (reference sequence).

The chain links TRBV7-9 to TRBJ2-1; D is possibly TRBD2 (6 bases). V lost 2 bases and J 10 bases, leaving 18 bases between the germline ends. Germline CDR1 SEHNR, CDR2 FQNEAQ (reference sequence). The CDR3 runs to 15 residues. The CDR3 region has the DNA TGTGCCAGCAGCTTAAGGTATGGCAGGGAGGCGGAGCAGTTCTTC. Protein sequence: CASSLRYGREAEQFF.

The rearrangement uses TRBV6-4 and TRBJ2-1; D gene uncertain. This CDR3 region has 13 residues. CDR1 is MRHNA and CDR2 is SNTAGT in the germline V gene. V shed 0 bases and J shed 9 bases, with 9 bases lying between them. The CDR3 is CASSDSGETEQFF. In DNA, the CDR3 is TGTGCCAGCAGTGACTCCGGCGAAACTGAGCAGTTCTTC.

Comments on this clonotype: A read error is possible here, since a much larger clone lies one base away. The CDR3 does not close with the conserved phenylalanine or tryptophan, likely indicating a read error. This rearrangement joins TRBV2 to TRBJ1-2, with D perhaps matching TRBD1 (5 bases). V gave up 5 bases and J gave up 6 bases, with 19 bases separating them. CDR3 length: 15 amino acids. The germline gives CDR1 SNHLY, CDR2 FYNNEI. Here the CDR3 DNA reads TGTGCCAGCAGTTTATTAGGGGCAGGTGCTGATGGCTACACCCTC. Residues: CASSLLGAGADGYTL.

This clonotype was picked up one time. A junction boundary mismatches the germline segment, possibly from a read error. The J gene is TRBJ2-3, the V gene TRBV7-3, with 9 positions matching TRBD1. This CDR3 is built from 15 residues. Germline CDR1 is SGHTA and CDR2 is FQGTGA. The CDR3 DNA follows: TGTGCCAGCAGCGTAGGGGGACAGGGCACTGATACGCGGTATTTT. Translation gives CASSVGGQGTDTRYF.

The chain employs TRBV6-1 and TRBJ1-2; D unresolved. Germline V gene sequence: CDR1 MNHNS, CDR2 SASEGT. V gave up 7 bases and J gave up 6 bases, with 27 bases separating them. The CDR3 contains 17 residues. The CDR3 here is CASKVRDVEGAVDGYTF. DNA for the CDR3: TGTGCCAGCAAGGTACGCGATGTAGAGGGAGCGGTTGATGGCTACACCTTC.

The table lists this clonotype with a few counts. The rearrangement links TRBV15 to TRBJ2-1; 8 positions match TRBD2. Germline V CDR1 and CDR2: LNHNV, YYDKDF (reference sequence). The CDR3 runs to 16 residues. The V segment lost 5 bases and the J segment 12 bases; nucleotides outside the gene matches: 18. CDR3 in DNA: TGTGCCACCAGCCTCTTAGCGGGGCCATACACAGATACGCAGTTCTTC. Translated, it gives CATSLLAGPYTDTQFF.

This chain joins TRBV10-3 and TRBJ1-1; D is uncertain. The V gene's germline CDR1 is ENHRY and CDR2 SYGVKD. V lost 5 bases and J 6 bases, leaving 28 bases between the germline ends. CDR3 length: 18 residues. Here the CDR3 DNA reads TGTGCCATCAGTACGACATTGGTCCAGGCAGGTACGGAGGCTGAAGCTTTCTTT. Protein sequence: CAISTTLVQAGTEAEAFF.

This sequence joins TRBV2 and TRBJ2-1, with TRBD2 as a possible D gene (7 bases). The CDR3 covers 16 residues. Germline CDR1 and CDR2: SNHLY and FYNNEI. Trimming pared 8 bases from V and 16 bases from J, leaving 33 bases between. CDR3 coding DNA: TGTGCCAGCGGGGAGGGGGGCGCAGATAGGCAGTATGATCGCTTCTTC. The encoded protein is CASGEGGADRQYDRFF.

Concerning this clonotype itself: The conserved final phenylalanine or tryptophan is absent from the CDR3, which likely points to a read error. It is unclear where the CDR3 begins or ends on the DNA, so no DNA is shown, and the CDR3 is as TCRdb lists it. The CDR3 sequence: CASSYAGQATHYT. V is TRBV7-9 and J is TRBJ2-3; the table's D call TRBD1 went unverified against the DNA. The CDR3 sequence runs 13 residues, both termini included. Germline V gene lookup returns CDR1 SEHNR and CDR2 FQNEAQ (reference sequence).

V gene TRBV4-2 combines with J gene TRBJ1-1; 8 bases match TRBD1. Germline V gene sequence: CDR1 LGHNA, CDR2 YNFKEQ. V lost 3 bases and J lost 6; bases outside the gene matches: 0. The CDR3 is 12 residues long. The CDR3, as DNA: TGTGCCAGCAGCCAGGGACAGGCTGAAGCTTTCTTT. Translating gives CASSQGQAEAFF.